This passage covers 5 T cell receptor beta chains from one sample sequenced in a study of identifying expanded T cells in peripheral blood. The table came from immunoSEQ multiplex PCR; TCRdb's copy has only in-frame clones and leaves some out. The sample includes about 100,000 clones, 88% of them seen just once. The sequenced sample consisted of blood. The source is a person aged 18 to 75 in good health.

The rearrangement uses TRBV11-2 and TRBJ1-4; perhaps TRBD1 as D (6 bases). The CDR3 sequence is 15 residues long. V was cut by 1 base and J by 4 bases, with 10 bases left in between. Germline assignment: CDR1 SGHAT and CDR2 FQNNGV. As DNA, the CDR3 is TGTGCCAGCAGCTTAGGACAGGCCTTTAATGAAAAACTGTTTTTT. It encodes CASSLGQAFNEKLFF. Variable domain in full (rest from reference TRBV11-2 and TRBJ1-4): EAGVAQSPRYKIIEKRQSVAFWCNPISGHATLYWYQQILGQGPKLLIQFQNNGVVDDSQLPKDRFSAERLKGVDSTLKIQPAKLEDSAVYLCASSLGQAFNEKLFFGSGTQLSVL.

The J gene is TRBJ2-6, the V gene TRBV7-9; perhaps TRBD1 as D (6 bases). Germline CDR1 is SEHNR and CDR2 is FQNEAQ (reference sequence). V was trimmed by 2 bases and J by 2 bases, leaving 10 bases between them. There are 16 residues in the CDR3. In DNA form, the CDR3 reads TGTGCCAGCAGCTTAAAAGCAGGGGCTGGGGCCAACGTCCTGACTTTC. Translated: CASSLKAGAGANVLTF.

For the CDR3, the DNA is TGCGCCAGCAGCTTGGTTCCGGACGGCAGCTATGGCTACACCTTC. Translated: CASSLVPDGSYGYTF. The chain carries TRBV5-1 and TRBJ1-2; the D is unclear. V lost 0 bases, J lost 4 bases, and 13 bases lay in between. This CDR3 has 15 residues. Germline V gene sequence: CDR1 SGHRS, CDR2 YFSETQ.

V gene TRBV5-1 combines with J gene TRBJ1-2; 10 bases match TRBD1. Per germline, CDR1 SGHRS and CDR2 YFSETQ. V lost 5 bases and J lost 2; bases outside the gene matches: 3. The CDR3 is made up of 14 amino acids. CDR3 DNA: TGCGCCAGCAGGGCGACAGGGGGCAACTATGGCTACACCTTC. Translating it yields CASRATGGNYGYTF.

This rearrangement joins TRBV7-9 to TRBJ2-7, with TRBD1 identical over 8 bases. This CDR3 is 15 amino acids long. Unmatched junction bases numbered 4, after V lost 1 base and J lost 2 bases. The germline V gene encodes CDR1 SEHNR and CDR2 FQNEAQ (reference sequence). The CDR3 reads CASSLGTGFPYEQYF. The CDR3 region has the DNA TGTGCCAGCAGCTTAGGGACAGGGTTTCCCTACGAGCAGTACTTC.